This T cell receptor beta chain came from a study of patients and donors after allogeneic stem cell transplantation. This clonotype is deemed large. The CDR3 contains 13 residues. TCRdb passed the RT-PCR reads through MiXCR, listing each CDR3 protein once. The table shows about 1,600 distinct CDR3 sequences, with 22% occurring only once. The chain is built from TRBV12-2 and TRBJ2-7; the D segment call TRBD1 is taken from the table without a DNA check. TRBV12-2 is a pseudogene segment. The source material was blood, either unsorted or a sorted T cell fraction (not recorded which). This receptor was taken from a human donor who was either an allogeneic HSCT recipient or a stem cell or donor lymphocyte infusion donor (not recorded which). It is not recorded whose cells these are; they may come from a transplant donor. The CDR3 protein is CASRLPAPGEQYF. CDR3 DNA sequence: TGTGCAAGTCGCTTACCAGCTCCCGGCGAGCAGTACTTC.